This T cell receptor beta chain was captured in a study of blood T cell repertoires in COVID-19. In the study overall: T cells, B-cell-depleted T cells, or PBMCs provided the cDNA or gDNA that served as material.

Looked up from germline, CDR1 is SGHAT and CDR2 is FQNNGV. V lost 5 bases, J lost 3 bases, and 6 bases stayed unmatched. The CDR3 length is 14 residues. Using immunoSEQ multiplex PCR, the repertoire was profiled, and TCRdb retains in-frame clones only, with some absent. The sample has about 80,000 clones, roughly 79% seen once. This clone was seen a few times. The chain links TRBV11-2 to TRBJ1-2; TRBD1 matches at 7 bases. The receptor was isolated from a human donor in a cohort sampled during active COVID-19. Specimen: peripheral blood. The CDR3 region is CASSPPDRDYGYTF. In nucleotides, the CDR3 is TGTGCCAGCAGCCCACCCGACAGGGACTATGGCTACACCTTC. The full variable domain, with the rest looked up from reference TRBV11-2 and TRBJ1-2, is EAGVAQSPRYKIIEKRQSVAFWCNPISGHATLYWYQQILGQGPKLLIQFQNNGVVDDSQLPKDRFSAERLKGVDSTLKIQPAKLEDSAVYLCASSPPDRDYGYTFGSGTRLTVV.